The 15 T cell receptor beta chains listed next were all sequenced from one sample in a study of T cells in Graves' hyperthyroidism and ophthalmopathy. Template material for amplifying TCR beta CDR3 regions consisted of RNA transcripts. First-round RT-PCR with HTBI primers amplified the TCR CDR3 region. Using its own MiXCR run on the multiplex PCR reads, TCRdb lists one record per CDR3 protein. The sample has some 770,000 distinct CDR3 sequences; about 17% are singletons. The sample comprised blood. These receptors all stem from a man between 18 and 29 years old with Graves' hyperthyroidism.

This clonotype was observed at least ten times. V and J are TRBV7-2 and TRBJ2-5; D call uncertain. Trimming stripped 5 bases from V and 5 bases from J, with 12 bases between. Germline CDR1 is SGHTA and CDR2 is FQGNSA. This CDR3 has 13 amino acids. The CDR3 nucleotides are TGTGCCAGCAGCCGCCGGGCAAGGGAGACCCAGTACTTC. It specifies CASSRRARETQYF.

On this clonotype itself: A much larger clone differs by one base, so this may be a read error. This chain joins TRBV6-5 and TRBJ2-7, with 10 bases identical to TRBD2. The assigned J gene may be wrong: the sequence end matches TRBJ2-1 better. This CDR3 region has 15 residues. Germline V gene sequence: CDR1 MNHEY, CDR2 SVGAGI. For the CDR3, the DNA is TGTGCCAGCAGTTACTCCTCACTAGCGGGATACGAGCAGTTCTTC. Protein product: CASSYSSLAGYEQFF.

The chain is built from TRBV20-1 and TRBJ2-1; TRBD2 matches at 8 bases. J was trimmed by 6 bases and V by 3 bases; bases with no gene match: 10. The CDR3 spans 15 residues. Germline V gene lookup returns CDR1 DFQATT and CDR2 SNEGSKA (reference sequence). The CDR3 region has the DNA TGCAGTGCTAGTTGGACTAGCAACGGTGGCAATGAGCAGTTCTTC. Translating it yields CSASWTSNGGNEQFF.

This clonotype was counted at least ten times. The chain recombines TRBV28 with TRBJ1-3; D ambiguous. Per the germline V gene, CDR1 is MDHEN and CDR2 is SYDVKM. The V and J ends lost 6 bases and 4 bases respectively, with 16 bases between them. CDR3 length: 15 amino acids. CDR3 sequence reads: CASSPPRGRGNTIYF. In DNA form, the CDR3 reads TGTGCCAGCAGCCCCCCGCGGGGTCGAGGAAACACCATATATTTT.

In this sample, this clonotype turned up many times. The chain joins TRBV2 to TRBJ1-5; D not resolved. Germline V lookup: CDR1 SNHLY, CDR2 FYNNEI. Trimming left V 6 bases short and J 6 bases short, with 15 bases between. This CDR3 is 14 amino acids long. The CDR3 DNA reads TGTGCCAGCAGGGAGGACGGCGTAGGTCAGCCCCAGCATTTT. Translation: CASREDGVGQPQHF.

The chain is built from TRBV5-1 and TRBJ2-1; possibly TRBD2 for D (7 bases). Per germline, CDR1 SGHRS and CDR2 YFSETQ. Deletions cut 4 bases from V and 6 bases from J, with 20 bases between. The CDR3 covers 16 residues. In DNA form, the CDR3 reads TGCGCCAGCAGCGCCCGAGGGGGGGGTTTAGGCAATGAGCAGTTCTTC. It specifies CASSARGGGLGNEQFF.

This clonotype was detected a few times. The CDR3 reads CSARWTGRPYEQYF. CDR3 coding DNA: TGCAGTGCTAGATGGACAGGGCGGCCCTACGAGCAGTACTTC. The V gene is TRBV20-1, the J gene TRBJ2-7; 8 nucleotides agree with TRBD1. Losses at the gene ends were 2 bases for V and 2 bases for J; bases not matched to a gene: 5. The CDR3 length is 14 residues. From germline, CDR1 is DFQATT and CDR2 SNEGSKA (reference sequence).

The table lists this clonotype with many counts. The chain joins TRBV12-3 or TRBV12-4 to TRBJ1-2; possibly TRBD1 for D (5 bases). Trimming took off 0 bases at V and 0 bases at J, with 5 bases between the two ends. CDR3 length equals 14 residues. In DNA form, the CDR3 reads TGTGCCAGCAGTTTAGCGGGGCCTAACTATGGCTACACCTTC. This codes for CASSLAGPNYGYTF.

In its sample, this clonotype was seen many times. The V gene is TRBV6-1, the J gene TRBJ2-5; the match to TRBD1 covers 11 bases. Trimming at V came to 6 bases and at J to 5 bases, leaving 8 bases not matched to a gene. The CDR3 contains 15 residues. Germline CDR1 is MNHNS and CDR2 is SASEGT. The CDR3 protein is CASRGTGGTRETQYF. The CDR3 nucleotides are TGTGCCAGCAGGGGGACAGGGGGTACGCGGGAGACCCAGTACTTC.

This clonotype was detected many times. The chain carries TRBV13 and TRBJ2-3, with TRBD2 identical over 16 bases. V lost 3 bases, J lost 1 base, and 1 base stayed unmatched. CDR1 PRHDT and CDR2 FYEKMQ come from the germline V gene (reference sequence). This CDR3 has 17 residues. CDR3 nucleotides: TGTGCCAGCAGCTTCGGGACTAGCGGGGGGGGCACAGATACGCAGTATTTT. Encoded protein: CASSFGTSGGGTDTQYF.

The chain couples TRBV14 to TRBJ2-3; TRBD2 matches at 8 bases. V gave up 5 bases and J gave up 5 bases; unmatched junction bases: 12. Germline-derived CDR1 and CDR2 are SGHDN and FVKESK. This CDR3 spans 16 amino acids. The CDR3 bases are TGTGCCAGCAGCGAAATAACGAGCGGGAGAGGAGATACGCAGTATTTT. This translates into CASSEITSGRGDTQYF.

V and J are TRBV6-2 or TRBV6-3 and TRBJ1-5; 9 positions agree with TRBD1. The CDR3 loop spans 16 amino acids. The germline CDR1 and CDR2 sequences are MNHEY and SVGEGT. Germline trimming cut 7 bases from V and 1 base from J; bases unmatched to any gene: 8. The CDR3 bases are TGTGCCAGCATGACGACAGGGGGTCTAAGCAATCAGCCCCAGCATTTT. Translating it yields CASMTTGGLSNQPQHF.

This clonotype was observed a few times. The chain couples TRBV9 to TRBJ2-7; 10 bases fit TRBD1. The germline CDR1 and CDR2 sequences are SGDLS and YYNGEE. This CDR3 is built from 13 residues. Germline trimming cut 4 bases from V and 6 bases from J; bases unmatched to any gene: 4. The CDR3 loop is CASSPRQGAEQYF. The CDR3 DNA is TGTGCCAGCAGCCCGCGACAGGGGGCCGAGCAGTACTTC. Looking up the rest from reference TRBV9 and TRBJ2-7 gives the full variable domain: DSGVTQTPKHLITATGQRVTLRCSPRSGDLSVYWYQQSLDQGLQFLIQYYNGEERAKGNILERFSAQQFPDLHSELNLSSLELGDSALYFCASSPRQGAEQYFGPGTRLTVT.

This clonotype was seen only a few times. The rearrangement uses TRBV20-1 and TRBJ1-6; possible D gene TRBD1, 5 bases. V shed 4 bases and J shed 4 bases, with 23 bases lying between them. The CDR3 runs 18 residues. Germline assignment: CDR1 DFQATT and CDR2 SNEGSKA (reference sequence). The CDR3 DNA reads as TGCAGTGCTATACCGGGACTCCGGCCGGAAGCGTATAATTCACCCCTCCACTTT. Encoded protein: CSAIPGLRPEAYNSPLHF.

This clonotype occurred many times. The chain uses TRBV6-1 and TRBJ2-2; 8 bases map to TRBD1. There are 16 residues in the CDR3. Trimming cost V 7 bases and J 7 bases; bases outside gene matches: 14. Looked up from germline, CDR1 is MNHNS and CDR2 is SASEGT. This CDR3 is CASNRQGPLGGGELFF. The CDR3, as DNA: TGTGCCAGCAATCGACAGGGGCCCCTCGGCGGCGGGGAGCTGTTTTTT.